The 14 T cell receptor beta chains below come from one sample, sequenced in a study of CD8 T cells in Susac syndrome. RNA in amounts of roughly 0.5 to 1 ug was reverse transcribed with random hexamers. TCRdb recomputed calls from the immunoSEQ multiplex PCR reads with MiXCR, one row per CDR3 protein. Of 250,000 to 300,000 distinct CDR3 sequences in the sample, about 85% were seen once. Sequencing was done on a sample of CD8+ T cells from PBMCs. These receptors were obtained from a human donor with multiple sclerosis.

This chain joins TRBV28 and TRBJ2-2; no clear D. Trimming took 6 bases from V and 6 from J, leaving 11 bases between them. Per germline, CDR1 MDHEN and CDR2 SYDVKM. There are 13 residues in the CDR3. The CDR3 loop is CASSPIYAGELFF. The CDR3 DNA reads as TGTGCCAGCAGCCCAATTTACGCCGGGGAGCTGTTTTTT.

The chain carries TRBV30 and TRBJ2-7, with D possibly being TRBD2 (6 bases). This CDR3 is built from 13 residues. Germline CDR1 GTSNPN, CDR2 SVGIG (reference sequence). The V and J ends lost 3 bases and 3 bases respectively, with 12 bases between them. The CDR3 loop reads CAWSPGTGYEQYF. The CDR3 DNA is TGTGCCTGGAGCCCTGGGACTGGCTACGAGCAGTACTTC.

The chain links TRBV9 to TRBJ2-1; 11 bases are shared with TRBD2. V dropped 2 bases and J dropped 6; count of bases not matched to a gene: 1. Germline CDR1 reads SGDLS; CDR2 reads YYNGEE. The CDR3 covers 14 residues. The CDR3 loop reads CASSVGTSGNEQFF. In DNA, the CDR3 is TGTGCCAGCAGCGTCGGGACTAGCGGCAATGAGCAGTTCTTC.

The genes are TRBV27 and TRBJ2-1, with TRBD2 matching 10 bases. CDR3 length equals 11 residues. The germline V gene encodes CDR1 MNHEY and CDR2 SMNVEV (reference sequence). After removal of 7 bases from V and 10 bases from J, the junction contained 1 base not matched to a gene. CDR3 sequence: CASTSGREQFF. The CDR3, as DNA: TGTGCCAGCACTAGCGGGAGAGAGCAGTTCTTC.

This chain links TRBV4-1 with TRBJ2-7; possible D gene TRBD2, 6 bases. The CDR3 has 13 amino acids. The germline gives CDR1 MGHRA, CDR2 YSYEKL. V was shortened by 5 bases and J by 2 bases, with 10 bases between the two germline ends. The CDR3 DNA is TGCGCCAGCAGCTGGGGGACTCCCTACGAGCAGTACTTC. This sequence encodes CASSWGTPYEQYF.

The chain has TRBV20-1 and TRBJ2-5; D perhaps matches TRBD2 (7 bases). The CDR3 runs 16 residues. V was cut by 0 bases and J by 2 bases, with 16 bases left in between. CDR1 is DFQATT, CDR2 SNEGSKA, per germline (reference sequence). CDR3 coding DNA: TGCAGTGCTAGAGATCTGCAGGGGACTATTCAAGAGACCCAGTACTTC. It yields the protein CSARDLQGTIQETQYF.

V usage is TRBV11-2 and J usage is TRBJ2-7, with 9 bases that match TRBD1. Germline-derived CDR1 and CDR2 are SGHAT and FQNNGV. V dropped 5 bases and J dropped 3; count of bases not matched to a gene: 5. The CDR3 covers 14 residues. The DNA of the CDR3 is TGTGCCAGCAGCATCCGGGACAGGGTCTACGAGCAGTACTTC. Residues: CASSIRDRVYEQYF. Combining the CDR3 with reference TRBV11-2 and TRBJ2-7 gives the whole variable domain EAGVAQSPRYKIIEKRQSVAFWCNPISGHATLYWYQQILGQGPKLLIQFQNNGVVDDSQLPKDRFSAERLKGVDSTLKIQPAKLEDSAVYLCASSIRDRVYEQYFGPGTRLTVT.

This clonotype has only a few counts. The V call is TRBV6-1, the J call TRBJ2-7; the D is unclear. The V and J ends lost 4 bases and 3 bases respectively, with 16 bases between them. CDR1 is MNHNS and CDR2 is SASEGT in the germline V gene. The CDR3 length is 15 residues. Here the CDR3 DNA reads TGTGCCAGCAGTGTCGAGACCGCCTTTATCTACGAGCAGTACTTC. It codes for CASSVETAFIYEQYF.

The chain joins TRBV29-1 to TRBJ2-7; a possible D gene is TRBD1 (6 bases). Trimming took off 6 bases at V and 7 bases at J, with 19 bases between the two ends. CDR1 is SQVTM, CDR2 ANQGSEA, per germline. There are 13 residues in the CDR3. CDR3 region: CSVGSIRGKEQYF. CDR3 nucleotide sequence: TGCAGCGTGGGCTCTATCAGGGGTAAAGAGCAGTACTTC.

The genes are TRBV2 and TRBJ2-7; D perhaps matches TRBD2 (6 bases). The germline gives CDR1 SNHLY, CDR2 FYNNEI. The germline V and J ends were trimmed by 1 base and 2 bases, with 12 bases remaining between them. This CDR3 comprises 15 residues. The CDR3: CASSEDRWGAYEQYF. For the CDR3, the DNA is TGTGCCAGCAGTGAAGATCGTTGGGGGGCCTACGAGCAGTACTTC.

The gene calls are TRBV28 and TRBJ2-5; D call uncertain. Germline V CDR1 and CDR2: MDHEN, SYDVKM. The CDR3 totals 13 residues. V shed 3 bases and J shed 2 bases, with 7 bases lying between them. The CDR3 coding sequence is TGTGCCAGCAGTTTTGACAATCAAGAGACCCAGTACTTC. Residues: CASSFDNQETQYF.

This chain links TRBV4-2 with TRBJ2-5, with 7 bases lining up with TRBD2. Germline V gene sequence: CDR1 LGHNA, CDR2 YNFKEQ. The CDR3 has 14 amino acids. Trimming at V came to 0 bases and at J to 5 bases, leaving 3 bases not matched to a gene. For the CDR3, the DNA is TGTGCCAGCAGCCAAGAGGGGGAGGGGGAGACCCAGTACTTC. Translation: CASSQEGEGETQYF.

V and J are TRBV5-4 and TRBJ2-3; TRBD2 aligns across 9 bases. This CDR3 is 15 amino acids long. V lost 2 bases, J lost 5 bases, and 6 bases stayed unmatched. CDR1 and CDR2 from the germline V gene are SGHNT and YYREEE (reference sequence). CDR3 sequence reads: CASSFAGGPGDTQYF. The DNA for the CDR3 is TGTGCCAGCAGCTTCGCGGGAGGGCCTGGAGATACGCAGTATTTT.

The chain couples TRBV20-1 to TRBJ2-3; possible D gene TRBD2, 7 bases. Trimming cost V 7 bases and J 0 bases, with 8 bases left between them. Germline CDR1 and CDR2: DFQATT and SNEGSKA (reference sequence). The CDR3 sequence is 12 residues long. The CDR3 here is CSGGGSTDTQYF. In DNA form, the CDR3 reads TGCAGTGGGGGGGGCAGCACAGATACGCAGTATTTT.